The 9 T cell receptor beta chains presented below share a single source sample, sequenced in a study of blood T cell repertoires in COVID-19. Using immunoSEQ multiplex PCR, the repertoire was profiled, and TCRdb retains in-frame clones only, with some absent. The sample holds some 270,000 clones, 85% to 90% seen once. The sample was PBMCs or T cells enriched from blood (not recorded which). Every receptor here comes from a woman aged 25 to 39 with acute COVID-19.

This chain uses TRBV27 with TRBJ1-5; the D gene is possibly TRBD1 (6 bases). CDR3 length: 14 amino acids. Germline CDR1 MNHEY, CDR2 SMNVEV (reference sequence). The V end was cut by 3 bases, the J end by 5 bases, with 11 bases between. CDR3 loop: CASSLLGADQPQHF. DNA for the CDR3: TGTGCCAGCAGTTTGTTGGGGGCCGATCAGCCCCAGCATTTT.

This chain joins TRBV20-1 and TRBJ2-1, with 8 bases fitting TRBD2. The germline gives CDR1 DFQATT, CDR2 SNEGSKA (reference sequence). V gave up 3 bases and J gave up 9 bases; unmatched junction bases: 13. There are 15 residues in the CDR3. For the CDR3, the DNA is TGCAGTGCTAGTCGAGAAACGGGAGGGCCTTTTGAGCAGTTCTTC. It is translated as CSASRETGGPFEQFF.

The genes are TRBV19 and TRBJ1-3, with D possibly being TRBD1 (5 bases). Germline values: CDR1 LNHDA, CDR2 SQIVND (reference sequence). Trimming removed 3 bases at V and 2 bases at J, with 5 bases between. The CDR3 contains 13 residues. CDR3 region: CASSMTAGNTIYF. The CDR3 DNA is TGTGCCAGTAGTATGACAGCTGGAAACACCATATATTTT.

This rearrangement joins TRBV7-8 to TRBJ2-1; D gene uncertain. V was shortened by 2 bases and J by 4 bases, with 12 bases between the two germline ends. CDR3 length: 15 residues. Per germline, CDR1 SGHVS and CDR2 FQNEAQ. CDR3 sequence (DNA): TGTGCCAGCAGCTTACCAGGTATAGGTTACAATGAGCAGTTCTTC. Residues: CASSLPGIGYNEQFF.

The rearrangement uses TRBV6-5 and TRBJ1-6; tentative D call: TRBD1 (5 bases). Per the germline V gene, CDR1 is MNHEY and CDR2 is SVGAGI. Trimming removed 9 bases from V and 7 bases from J, with 13 bases in between. The CDR3 is 13 amino acids. In nucleotides, the CDR3 is TGTGCCAGGGGGGGGAGTAAGAATTCACCCCTCCACTTT. Residues: CARGGSKNSPLHF.

V gene TRBV4-1 combines with J gene TRBJ2-3, with unresolved D. Trimming pared 0 bases from V and 0 bases from J, leaving 4 bases between. The CDR3 length is 14 residues. Per the germline V gene, CDR1 is MGHRA and CDR2 is YSYEKL. CDR3 in amino acids: CASSQDRSTDTQYF. The CDR3 coding sequence is TGCGCCAGCAGCCAAGACAGGAGCACAGATACGCAGTATTTT.

The chain has TRBV5-1 and TRBJ2-1, with 11 bases lining up with TRBD2. Trimming took 4 bases from V and 6 from J; bases not matched to a gene: 6. In germline, CDR1 is SGHRS, CDR2 YFSETQ. This CDR3 spans 15 amino acids. The chain's CDR3 is CASSELAGALNEQFF. DNA for the CDR3: TGCGCCAGCAGCGAACTAGCGGGAGCCCTCAATGAGCAGTTCTTC.

The chain joins TRBV9 to TRBJ2-3; D gene ambiguous. Between the trimmed V and J ends, which lost 1 base and 6 bases, there was a span of 15 bases. CDR3 length equals 15 residues. Germline CDR1 reads SGDLS; CDR2 reads YYNGEE. DNA for the CDR3: TGTGCCAGCAGCGTACGACCCCGTTTGAGGGATACGCAGTATTTT. Its translation is CASSVRPRLRDTQYF.

The V gene is TRBV28, the J gene TRBJ2-7; 9 bases line up with TRBD1. Germline lookup yields CDR1 MDHEN and CDR2 SYDVKM. CDR3 size: 14 residues. J was trimmed by 3 bases and V by 7 bases; bases with no gene match: 7. CDR3 in amino acids: CASKTGTGIYEQYF. The CDR3 DNA follows: TGTGCCAGCAAAACCGGGACAGGGATCTACGAGCAGTACTTC.